The clone carrying this T cell receptor beta chain was counted ten times or more. What it binds is unknown. Since the library was made to target alpha chains, this beta chain is a stray read and its abundance is not meaningful. These data are taken from a study of spatial heterogeneity in lung cancer. Study background: Alpha-chain sequences were detected in numbers that were consistently lower than beta-chain sequences. TCR transcript counts in tumor regions correlated strongly with a T cell module score from matched bulk RNA-seq.

The junction had 10 bases not matched to a gene; V was cut back by 8 bases and J by 9 bases. The CDR3 length is 14 residues. Germline CDR1 is MDHEN and CDR2 is SYDVKM. Study-wide points: Mutation counts in tumors were tracked by counts of expanded intratumoral alpha and beta TCRs.

Unique molecular identifiers tagged every individual TCR cDNA molecule. TCRdb processed the 5' RACE reads anew with MiXCR; each CDR3 protein has one entry. The repertoire holds 4,500 to 6,500 distinct CDR3 sequences, with approximately 5.8% as singletons. Time point meaning: sample taken at primary tumor resection. Whole RNA, isolated from tumor, nontumor lung or frozen PBMC, was sequenced without prior sorting. This TCR was sampled from a female donor with early-stage non-small cell lung cancer. Sequencing used lung tumor tissue, obtained at surgery. This chain uses TRBV28 with TRBJ2-1; 10 nucleotides line up with TRBD2. The CDR3 bases are TGTGCCAGCTACTCAGCGGGAGGGCCAAGTGAGCAGTTCTTC. Protein product: CASYSAGGPSEQFF.